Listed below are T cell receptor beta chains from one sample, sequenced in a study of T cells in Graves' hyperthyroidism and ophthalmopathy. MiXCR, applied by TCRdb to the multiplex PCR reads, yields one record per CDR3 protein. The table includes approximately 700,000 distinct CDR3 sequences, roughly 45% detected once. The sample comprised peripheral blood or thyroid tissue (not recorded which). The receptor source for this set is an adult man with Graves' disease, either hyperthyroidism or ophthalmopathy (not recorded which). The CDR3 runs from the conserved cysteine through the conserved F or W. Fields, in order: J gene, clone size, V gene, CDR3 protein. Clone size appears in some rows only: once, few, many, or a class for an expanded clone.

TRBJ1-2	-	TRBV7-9	CASKRGTESYGYTF
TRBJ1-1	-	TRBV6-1	CASSRMARGRNTEAFF
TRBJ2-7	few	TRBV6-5	CASSYSHGSSYEQYF
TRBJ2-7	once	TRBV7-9	CASSPTGTVGAPYEQYF
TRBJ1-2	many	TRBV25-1	CASSELLPGQGDYGYTF
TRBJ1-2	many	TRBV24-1	CATSDLGTEYGYTF
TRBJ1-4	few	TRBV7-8	CASSLALSNEKLFF
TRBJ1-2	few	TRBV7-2	CASSFKRGLEGYTF
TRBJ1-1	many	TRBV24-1	CATSDAGFETFF
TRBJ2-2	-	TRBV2	CASSFTGTGVAGELFF
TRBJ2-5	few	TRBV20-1	CSAREGKQETQYF
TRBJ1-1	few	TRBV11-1	CASSLGGGGAAFF
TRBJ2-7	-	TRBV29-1	CSLDGGRFYEQYF
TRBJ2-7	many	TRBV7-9	CASTRGPSYEQYF
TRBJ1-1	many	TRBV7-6	CASSQTGSYTEAFF
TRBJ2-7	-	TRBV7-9	CASSPTDRGHYEQYF
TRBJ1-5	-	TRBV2	CASSYSKGPQPQHF
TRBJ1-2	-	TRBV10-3	CASSSELTRGSSGYTF
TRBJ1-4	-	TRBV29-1	CSDGEATNEKLFF
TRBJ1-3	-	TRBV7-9	CASSLEVPGNTIYF
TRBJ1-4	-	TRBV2	CASSPSAGGSEKLFF
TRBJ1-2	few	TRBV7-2	CASSLVWGNLHYGYTF
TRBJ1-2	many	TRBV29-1	CSVDRANYGYTF
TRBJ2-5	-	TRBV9	CASSVGDRVETQYF
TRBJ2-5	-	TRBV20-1	CSARERWIGGETQYF
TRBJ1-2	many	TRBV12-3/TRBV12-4	CASSLGHSYGYTF